What follows are 30 T cell receptor beta chains derived from one specimen sequenced in a study of identical twins. TCRdb redid the calling of the 5' RACE reads with MiXCR, one entry per CDR3 protein. The table records about 430,000 distinct CDR3 sequences, roughly 18% of them present only once. The specimen was naive T cells sorted from blood. The receptors stem from a man aged 50-59 years in good health.

DNA of the CDR3: TGCAGTGCTAGAGCGGGACTAAGGTACGAGCAGTACTTC. Residues: CSARAGLRYEQYF. The V gene is TRBV20-1, the J gene TRBJ2-7; 7 bases match TRBD2. CDR1 and CDR2 from the germline V gene are DFQATT and SNEGSKA (reference sequence). The V gene end was trimmed by 1 base and the J gene end by 4 bases; junction bases not matched to a gene: 4. CDR3 length: 13 residues.

This clonotype was seen only a few times. The chain carries TRBV4-1 and TRBJ1-1; D may be TRBD1 (6 bases). Looked up from germline, CDR1 is MGHRA and CDR2 is YSYEKL. V was trimmed by 3 bases and J by 4 bases, leaving 15 bases between them. This CDR3 comprises 15 residues. CDR3 nucleotides: TGCGCCAGCAGCCATGAAACTCAGGGGAGCACTGAAGCTTTCTTT. Translating it yields CASSHETQGSTEAFF.

This clonotype was seen at least ten times. The chain employs TRBV20-1 and TRBJ1-4; TRBD1 aligns across 7 bases. This CDR3 is built from 13 residues. The V gene's germline CDR1 is DFQATT and CDR2 SNEGSKA (reference sequence). The V segment lost 6 bases and the J segment 8 bases; nucleotides outside the gene matches: 9. The CDR3 reads CSATDREEEKLFF. In nucleotides, the CDR3 is TGCAGTGCAACAGACAGGGAGGAAGAAAAACTGTTTTTT.

The chain uses TRBV20-1 and TRBJ1-1, with D possibly TRBD1 on 5 matching bases. The CDR3 length is 11 residues. Germline V gives CDR1 DFQATT, CDR2 SNEGSKA (reference sequence). Trimming stripped 5 bases from V and 7 bases from J, with 11 bases between. The CDR3 DNA is TGCAGTGCTGCCGACAGTTATGAAGCTTTCTTT. Protein sequence: CSAADSYEAFF.

This clonotype was recorded a few times. The chain uses TRBV20-1 and TRBJ2-5; perhaps D is TRBD1 or TRBD2 (5 bases each). V gave up 5 bases and J gave up 5 bases, with 24 bases separating them. CDR1 is DFQATT, CDR2 SNEGSKA, per germline (reference sequence). The CDR3 has 16 amino acids. The CDR3 region has the DNA TGCAGTGCTCATACCACCTTGACCGGGGCGCGTGAGACCCAGTACTTC. It specifies CSAHTTLTGARETQYF.

In this sample, this clonotype turned up a few times. CDR3 nucleotides: TGCAGTGCTAGAGATCGGGTAACCTGGTTTCTTCAGGGGCAGTATTTT. Translated, it gives CSARDRVTWFLQGQYF. The V call is TRBV20-1, the J call TRBJ2-3; a possible D gene is TRBD1 (5 bases). V dropped 0 bases and J dropped 11 bases, with 24 bases sitting between them. Per the germline V gene, CDR1 is DFQATT and CDR2 is SNEGSKA (reference sequence). This CDR3 has 16 residues.

This clonotype showed up just a few times. This chain connects TRBV5-6 to TRBJ2-7; 7 nucleotides match TRBD1. Unmatched junction bases numbered 16, after V lost 5 bases and J lost 5 bases. Germline V gives CDR1 SGHDT, CDR2 YYEEEE. The CDR3 runs 16 residues. The chain's CDR3 is CASRNTGASIYNEQYF. As DNA, the CDR3 is TGTGCCAGCAGAAATACAGGGGCCTCCATTTACAACGAGCAGTACTTC.

This clonotype was counted a few times. The rearrangement links TRBV3-1 to TRBJ2-1; perhaps TRBD1 as D (6 bases). Trimming pared 0 bases from V and 4 bases from J, leaving 13 bases between. Germline CDR1 and CDR2: LGHDT and YNNKEL (reference sequence). The CDR3 has 16 amino acids. CDR3 residues: CASSQDWQGSYNEQFF. The CDR3 coding sequence is TGTGCCAGCAGCCAAGATTGGCAGGGGTCGTACAATGAGCAGTTCTTC.

Only a few counts were recorded for this clonotype. The chain joins TRBV20-1 to TRBJ2-7; D not resolved. The CDR3 covers 13 residues. The V gene lost 0 bases and the J gene lost 6 bases, with 12 bases spanning the gap. Germline V lookup: CDR1 DFQATT, CDR2 SNEGSKA (reference sequence). This CDR3 is CSAREDQRGEQYF. The CDR3 region has the DNA TGCAGTGCTAGAGAGGACCAGCGAGGCGAGCAGTACTTC.

This clonotype showed up many times. The chain uses TRBV5-1 and TRBJ2-1; no clear D gene. CDR1 SGHRS and CDR2 YFSETQ come from the germline V gene. V lost 6 bases and J lost 8, with 9 bases in between. This CDR3 region has 11 residues. This CDR3 is CASMGIHEQFF. CDR3 nucleotides: TGCGCCAGCATGGGGATTCATGAGCAGTTCTTC.

The table lists this clonotype with a few counts. This rearrangement joins TRBV5-1 to TRBJ2-4; D unresolved. With 10 bases removed from V and 2 bases from J, the gap between germline ends came to 13 bases. This CDR3 region has 13 residues. CDR1 and CDR2 (germline): SGHRS, YFSETQ. CDR3 in amino acids: CARIKSSKNIQYF. CDR3 bases: TGCGCCCGGATCAAAAGTTCCAAAAACATTCAGTACTTC.

This clonotype came up a few times. The rearrangement joins TRBV20-1 to TRBJ2-2; 12 bases align to TRBD2. Germline-derived CDR1 and CDR2 are DFQATT and SNEGSKA (reference sequence). Germline trimming cut 6 bases from V and 5 bases from J; bases unmatched to any gene: 10. The length of the CDR3 is 16 residues. DNA for the CDR3: TGCAGTGCCCCCGGGCTAGCGGGAGGGTCGACCGGGGAGCTGTTTTTT. It codes for CSAPGLAGGSTGELFF.

This clonotype was counted at least ten times. V usage is TRBV29-1 and J usage is TRBJ2-1, with D possibly TRBD2 on 5 matching bases. This CDR3 has 14 amino acids. The germline CDR1 and CDR2 sequences are SQVTM and ANQGSEA. Trimming took 1 base from V and 7 from J, leaving 14 bases between them. CDR3 DNA sequence: TGCAGCGTTGAAGCCTTGTTATCGGGAAATGAGCAGTTCTTC. As protein: CSVEALLSGNEQFF.

V gene TRBV4-2 combines with J gene TRBJ2-3, with unresolved D. The V gene lost 0 bases and the J gene lost 1 base, with 11 bases spanning the gap. The CDR3 extends over 16 amino acids. The germline gives CDR1 LGHNA, CDR2 YNFKEQ. The CDR3 protein is CASSQDPSRGTDTQYF. CDR3 DNA sequence: TGTGCCAGCAGCCAAGATCCTTCAAGGGGCACAGATACGCAGTATTTT.

CDR3 nucleotides: TGTGCCAGCAGTGAATTTTGGGCAGGGGCGGACACTGAAGCTTTCTTT. Amino acid sequence: CASSEFWAGADTEAFF. The rearrangement links TRBV25-1 to TRBJ1-1; TRBD1 is a possible D gene (6 bases). Deletions cut 1 base from V and 3 bases from J, with 15 bases between. The CDR3 runs 16 residues. Germline V gene lookup returns CDR1 MGHDK and CDR2 SYGVNS.

The chain combines TRBV28 with TRBJ2-7, with TRBD2 identical over 9 bases. Trimming cost V 5 bases and J 1 base; bases outside gene matches: 6. Per the germline V gene, CDR1 is MDHEN and CDR2 is SYDVKM. The CDR3 is 15 residues long. DNA for the CDR3: TGTGCCAGCAGTCTTAGCGGGGGTACATCCTACGAGCAGTACTTC. Translating gives CASSLSGGTSYEQYF.

The chain joins TRBV10-3 to TRBJ2-7, with D possibly being TRBD1 (6 bases). CDR1 ENHRY and CDR2 SYGVKD come from the germline V gene. The V and J ends lost 0 bases and 2 bases respectively, with 23 bases between them. There are 19 residues in the CDR3. CDR3 nucleotide sequence: TGTGCCATCAGTGAGTCGGCGGATCCCGGGACATTAACCCCCTACGAGCAGTACTTC. This translates into CAISESADPGTLTPYEQYF.

The V and J genes are TRBV4-1 and TRBJ2-1; 10 bases agree with TRBD2. This CDR3 is built from 16 residues. CDR1 and CDR2 from the germline V gene are MGHRA and YSYEKL. The V gene end was trimmed by 0 bases and the J gene end by 5 bases; junction bases not matched to a gene: 4. The CDR3 loop is CASSQEGLAGDNEQFF. DNA of the CDR3: TGCGCCAGCAGCCAAGAAGGGCTAGCGGGAGACAATGAGCAGTTCTTC.

This sequence joins TRBV6-1 and TRBJ1-1; D not resolved. V was clipped by 6 bases and J by 7 bases, with 18 bases between them. The CDR3 length is 14 residues. The germline CDR1 and CDR2 sequences are MNHNS and SASEGT. The CDR3 nucleotides are TGTGCCAGCAGCCGGCCGGGCAGTGATGATGAAGCTTTCTTT. It translates to CASSRPGSDDEAFF.

The rearrangement joins TRBV10-2 to TRBJ2-1, with 13 bases that match TRBD2. The CDR3 length is 14 residues. J was trimmed by 9 bases and V by 6 bases; bases with no gene match: 5. The germline V gene encodes CDR1 WSHSY and CDR2 SAAADI. The CDR3 loop reads CASRTSGGPFEQFF. In DNA form, the CDR3 reads TGCGCCAGCAGGACTAGCGGGGGGCCGTTTGAGCAGTTCTTC.

This clonotype was seen a few times. The V call is TRBV4-2, the J call TRBJ2-1; 10 nucleotides match TRBD2. Losses at the gene ends were 4 bases for V and 3 bases for J; bases not matched to a gene: 9. This CDR3 is built from 17 residues. Germline V CDR1 and CDR2: LGHNA, YNFKEQ. Here the CDR3 DNA reads TGTGCCAGCAGCCGACGCAAGTCTAGCGGGGGCTACAATGAGCAGTTCTTC. This codes for CASSRRKSSGGYNEQFF.

The chain employs TRBV18 and TRBJ2-2, with no clear D. CDR3 length: 14 amino acids. Looked up from germline, CDR1 is KGHSH and CDR2 is LQKENI. The ends were cut back, 2 bases at V and 3 bases at J, with 7 bases in the middle. The CDR3 sequence is CASSPEPYTGELFF. The CDR3 DNA is TGTGCCAGCTCACCAGAGCCCTACACCGGGGAGCTGTTTTTT.

This clonotype was counted a few times. The chain employs TRBV20-1 and TRBJ1-5; D gene ambiguous. V lost 0 bases and J 2 bases, leaving 8 bases between the germline ends. Germline lookup yields CDR1 DFQATT and CDR2 SNEGSKA (reference sequence). The CDR3 contains 14 residues. CDR3 loop: CSAREFGGNQPQHF. In DNA, the CDR3 is TGCAGTGCTAGAGAATTCGGCGGCAATCAGCCCCAGCATTTT.

This clonotype was observed many times. J is TRBJ2-5 and V is TRBV10-3; D is possibly TRBD1 (5 bases). The germline CDR1 and CDR2 sequences are ENHRY and SYGVKD. Trimming pared 2 bases from V and 1 base from J, leaving 8 bases between. This CDR3 contains 14 residues. CDR3 sequence (DNA): TGTGCCATCAGTGAGGACAGCTCCCAAGAGACCCAGTACTTC. As protein: CAISEDSSQETQYF.

This clonotype was detected only a few times. The V call is TRBV7-2, the J call TRBJ1-6, with D possibly matching TRBD1 (5 bases). V lost 5 bases to trimming and J lost 9 bases, with 17 bases between them. Per germline, CDR1 SGHTA and CDR2 FQGNSA. This CDR3 is built from 15 residues. CDR3 nucleotides: TGTGCCAGCAGCCCGCAGGGTGGCCGAATTTCACCCCTCCACTTT. It translates to CASSPQGGRISPLHF. The whole variable domain, filled in from reference TRBV7-2 and TRBJ1-6, reads GAGVSQSPSNKVTEKGKDVELRCDPISGHTALYWYRQSLGQGLEFLIYFQGNSAPDKSGLPSDRFSAERTGGSVSTLTIQRTQQEDSAVYLCASSPQGGRISPLHFGNGTRLTVT.

This chain links TRBV7-8 with TRBJ2-1; 13 nucleotides line up with TRBD2. Looked up from germline, CDR1 is SGHVS and CDR2 is FQNEAQ. The CDR3 is 14 amino acids. V was clipped by 4 bases and J by 11 bases; unmatched bases: 5. CDR3 residues: CASSSGLAGSQQFF. As DNA, the CDR3 is TGTGCCAGCAGCTCGGGACTAGCGGGATCTCAGCAGTTCTTC.

This clonotype was found many times. The rearrangement links TRBV10-3 to TRBJ2-1; no reliable D call. V shed 0 bases and J shed 2 bases, with 14 bases lying between them. CDR1 ENHRY and CDR2 SYGVKD come from the germline V gene. This CDR3 contains 17 residues. DNA of the CDR3: TGTGCCATCAGTGAGTCAGGAACACGGCGGCCCTACAATGAGCAGTTCTTC. Translation: CAISESGTRRPYNEQFF.

The V call is TRBV20-1, the J call TRBJ1-5, with D hard to call. This CDR3 is built from 16 residues. The germline CDR1 and CDR2 sequences are DFQATT and SNEGSKA (reference sequence). The ends were cut back, 0 bases at V and 1 base at J, with 13 bases in the middle. CDR3 amino acids: CSARDFAGSSNQPQHF. The CDR3 nucleotides are TGCAGTGCTAGAGATTTCGCGGGTTCGAGCAATCAGCCCCAGCATTTT.

This clonotype has only a few counts. V gene TRBV5-1 combines with J gene TRBJ2-3, with a weak D call TRBD1 (6 bases). The CDR3 consists of 13 residues. Trimming removed 4 bases at V and 6 bases at J, with 12 bases between. Germline V gives CDR1 SGHRS, CDR2 YFSETQ. The CDR3 coding sequence is TGCGCCAGCAGCCCTGGGACAACTGATACGCAGTATTTT. Protein sequence: CASSPGTTDTQYF.

The sample holds many counts of this clonotype. For the CDR3, the DNA is TGTGCCAGCAGGAAAGCCGGGACTTTCTACAATGAGCAGTTCTTC. Translated: CASRKAGTFYNEQFF. This sequence joins TRBV28 and TRBJ2-1, with D possibly TRBD2 on 6 matching bases. The CDR3 length is 15 residues. Trimming removed 6 bases at V and 3 bases at J, with 15 bases between. Per germline, CDR1 MDHEN and CDR2 SYDVKM. Filled out from reference TRBV28 and TRBJ2-1, the complete variable domain reads DVKVTQSSRYLVKRTGEKVFLECVQDMDHENMFWYRQDPGLGLRLIYFSYDVKMKEKGDIPEGYSVSREKKERFSLILESASTNQTSMYLCASRKAGTFYNEQFFGPGTRLTVL.